Shown below are 5 T cell receptor beta chains from a single sample sequenced in a study of shared clonotypes between healthy human individuals. Generated by immunoSEQ multiplex PCR, the TCRdb table keeps only in-frame clones and is missing some. The sample shows about 2.4 million clones, roughly nine tenths of them seen only once. The sample consisted of naive CD4+ T cells sorted from blood. Subset of the sample: CD45RA+ positively selected. These receptors were taken from a man between 18 and 35 years old in good health.

This chain links TRBV5-8 with TRBJ2-6, with TRBD2 matching 8 bases. J was trimmed by 4 bases and V by 10 bases; bases with no gene match: 13. The CDR3 spans 16 residues. Germline lookup yields CDR1 SGHTS and CDR2 YDEGEE. CDR3 coding DNA: TGTGCCGGAAGTAGCGGGATGTTGGTCGGGGCCAACGTCCTGACTTTC. The encoded protein is CAGSSGMLVGANVLTF.

The chain has TRBV27 and TRBJ1-1; maybe TRBD1 (6 bases). Germline V CDR1 and CDR2: MNHEY, SMNVEV (reference sequence). The CDR3 is 14 amino acids. Deletions cut 5 bases from V and 4 bases from J, with 14 bases between. The CDR3 DNA reads as TGTGCCAGCAGTAGAAACGGGGGCCCCACTGAAGCTTTCTTT. Translation: CASSRNGGPTEAFF.

The J gene is TRBJ2-7, the V gene TRBV5-4; D is undetermined. Trimming removed 1 base at V and 4 bases at J, with 21 bases between. CDR1 is SGHNT and CDR2 is YYREEE in the germline V gene (reference sequence). The CDR3 contains 17 residues. The DNA of the CDR3 is TGTGCCAGCAGCTTGTTTGCCCCGATTAATGGGAAATACGAGCAGTACTTC. This translates into CASSLFAPINGKYEQYF.

The chain links TRBV10-3 to TRBJ1-3, with 8 positions matching TRBD1. The V segment lost 5 bases and the J segment 4 bases; nucleotides outside the gene matches: 7. The CDR3 contains 15 residues. Germline V gives CDR1 ENHRY, CDR2 SYGVKD. CDR3 DNA: TGTGCCATCAGTTTATCAGGGGGCTACGGAAACACCATATATTTT. As protein: CAISLSGGYGNTIYF.

This sequence joins TRBV19 and TRBJ1-2; TRBD1 matches at 8 bases. CDR3 size: 14 residues. CDR1 and CDR2 (germline): LNHDA, SQIVND (reference sequence). V trimming: 4 bases; J trimming: 6 bases; junction bases outside the gene matches: 7. The CDR3 reads CASSKSDRENGYTF. The CDR3 region has the DNA TGTGCCAGTAGTAAGTCGGACAGGGAAAATGGCTACACCTTC.